Included here is one T cell receptor (beta chain) sequence, with context. The same CDR3 is also encoded by other DNA sequences in this sample. The sample originates from a study of PD-L1 blockade in urothelial cancer. Time point defined: pretreatment peripheral blood. V lost 5 bases, J lost 2 bases, and 3 bases lay in between. The CDR3 loop spans 11 amino acids. Germline lookup yields CDR1 SEHNR and CDR2 FQNEAQ (reference sequence). The data were produced by immunoSEQ multiplex PCR, yet TCRdb's version contains in-frame clones alone and is incomplete. Altogether around 130,000 clones are present, 84% being singletons, with the ten largest covering 2.5% to 4%.

J is TRBJ2-5 and V is TRBV7-9; D not certain. This specimen was PBMCs, taken around atezolizumab (anti-PD-L1) treatment. This TCR came from a middle-aged man with urothelial cancer. This CDR3 is CASSPQETQYF. In nucleotides, the CDR3 is TGTGCCAGCAGCCCGCAAGAGACCCAGTACTTC.